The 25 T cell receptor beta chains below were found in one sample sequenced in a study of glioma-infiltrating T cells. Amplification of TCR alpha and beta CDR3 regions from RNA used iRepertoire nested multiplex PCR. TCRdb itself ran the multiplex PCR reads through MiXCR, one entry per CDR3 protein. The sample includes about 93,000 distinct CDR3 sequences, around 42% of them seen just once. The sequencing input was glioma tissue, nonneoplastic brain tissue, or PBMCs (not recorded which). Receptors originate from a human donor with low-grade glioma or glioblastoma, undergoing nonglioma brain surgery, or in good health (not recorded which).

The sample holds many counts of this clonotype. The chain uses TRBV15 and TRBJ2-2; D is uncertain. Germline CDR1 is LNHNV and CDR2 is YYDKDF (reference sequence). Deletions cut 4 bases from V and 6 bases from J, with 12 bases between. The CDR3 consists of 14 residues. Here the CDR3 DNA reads TGTGCCACCAGCAAGCTAGGGTCCGCCGGGGAGCTGTTTTTT. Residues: CATSKLGSAGELFF.

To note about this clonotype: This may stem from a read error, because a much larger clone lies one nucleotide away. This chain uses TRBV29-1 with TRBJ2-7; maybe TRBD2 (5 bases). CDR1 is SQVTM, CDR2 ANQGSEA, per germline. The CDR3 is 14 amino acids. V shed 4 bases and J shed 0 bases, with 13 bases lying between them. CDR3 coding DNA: TGCAGCGTTGGGGGTGTCCGGGGCTCCTACGAGCAGTACTTC. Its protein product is CSVGGVRGSYEQYF.

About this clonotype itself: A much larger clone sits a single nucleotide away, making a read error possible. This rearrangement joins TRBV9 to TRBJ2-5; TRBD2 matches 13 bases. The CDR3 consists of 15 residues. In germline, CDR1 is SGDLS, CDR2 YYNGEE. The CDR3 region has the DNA TGTGCCAGCAGCCCGGGACTAGCGGGGAAAGAGACCAAGTACTTC. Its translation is CASSPGLAGKETKYF.

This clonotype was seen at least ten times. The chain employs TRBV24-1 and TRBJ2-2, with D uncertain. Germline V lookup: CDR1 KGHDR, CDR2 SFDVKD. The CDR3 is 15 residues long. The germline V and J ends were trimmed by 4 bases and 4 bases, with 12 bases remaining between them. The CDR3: CATSEPSWTTGELFF. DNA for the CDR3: TGTGCCACCAGTGAGCCGTCTTGGACCACCGGGGAGCTGTTTTTT.

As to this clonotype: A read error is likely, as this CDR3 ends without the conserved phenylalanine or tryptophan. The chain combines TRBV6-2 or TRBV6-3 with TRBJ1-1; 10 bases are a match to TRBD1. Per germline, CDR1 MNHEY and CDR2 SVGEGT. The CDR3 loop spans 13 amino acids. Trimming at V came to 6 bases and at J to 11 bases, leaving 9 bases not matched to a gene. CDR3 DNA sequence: TGTGCCAGCAGCCCCGGGACAGGGGTTAAGGCTTTCCTT. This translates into CASSPGTGVKAFL.

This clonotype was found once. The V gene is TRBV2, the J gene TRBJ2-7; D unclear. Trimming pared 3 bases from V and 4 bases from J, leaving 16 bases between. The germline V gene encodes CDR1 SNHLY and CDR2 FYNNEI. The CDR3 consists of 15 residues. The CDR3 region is CASSDLIVESYEQYF. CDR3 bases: TGTGCCAGCAGTGATTTAATAGTGGAATCTTACGAGCAGTACTTC.

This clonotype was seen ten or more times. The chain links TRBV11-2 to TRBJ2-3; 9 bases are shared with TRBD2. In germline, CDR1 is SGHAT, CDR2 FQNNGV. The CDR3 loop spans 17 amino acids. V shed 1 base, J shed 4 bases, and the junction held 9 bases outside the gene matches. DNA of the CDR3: TGTGCCAGCAGCTTAGGTTGGGCTAGCGGGAACTCAGATACGCAGTATTTT. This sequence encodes CASSLGWASGNSDTQYF.

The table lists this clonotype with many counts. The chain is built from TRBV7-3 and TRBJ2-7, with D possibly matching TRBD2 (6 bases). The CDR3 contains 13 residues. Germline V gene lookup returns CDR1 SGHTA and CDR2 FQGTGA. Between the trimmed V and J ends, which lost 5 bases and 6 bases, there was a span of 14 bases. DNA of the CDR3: TGTGCCAGCAGCCCCCGGTCCGGGGGCGAGCAGTACTTC. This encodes CASSPRSGGEQYF.

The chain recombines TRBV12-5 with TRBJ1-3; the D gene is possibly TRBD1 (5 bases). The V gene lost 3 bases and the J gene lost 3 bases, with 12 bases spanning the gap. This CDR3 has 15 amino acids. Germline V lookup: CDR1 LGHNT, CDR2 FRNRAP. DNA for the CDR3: TGTGCTAGTGGTTTAGGCAGGGCGGATGGAAACACCATATATTTT. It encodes CASGLGRADGNTIYF.

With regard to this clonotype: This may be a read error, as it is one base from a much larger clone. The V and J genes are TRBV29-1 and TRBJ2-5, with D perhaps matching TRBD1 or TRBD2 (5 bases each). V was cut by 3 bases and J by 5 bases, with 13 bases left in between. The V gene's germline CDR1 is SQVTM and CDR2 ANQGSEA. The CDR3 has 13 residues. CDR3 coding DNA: TGCAGCGTTGATAAGGGGTCGGGGGAGACCCAGTACTTC. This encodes CSVDKGSGETQYF.

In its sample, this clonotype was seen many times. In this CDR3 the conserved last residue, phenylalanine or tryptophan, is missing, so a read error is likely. CDR3 sequence reads: CASSFGQAPIGAFI. For the CDR3, the DNA is TGTGCCAGCAGTTTCGGACAGGCCCCAATTGGGGCTTTCATT. The rearrangement uses TRBV28 and TRBJ1-1, with 7 bases matching TRBD1. Germline V gene lookup returns CDR1 MDHEN and CDR2 SYDVKM. CDR3 length: 14 residues. Trimming cost V 3 bases and J 11 bases; bases outside gene matches: 12.

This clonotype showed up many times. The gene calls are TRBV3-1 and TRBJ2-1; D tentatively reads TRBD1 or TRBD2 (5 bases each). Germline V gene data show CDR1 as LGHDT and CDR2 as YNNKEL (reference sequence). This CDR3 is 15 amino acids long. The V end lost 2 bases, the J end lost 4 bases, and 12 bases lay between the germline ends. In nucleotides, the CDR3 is TGTGCCAGCAGCCAATTAATTGGGACGTACAATGAGCAGTTCTTC. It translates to CASSQLIGTYNEQFF.

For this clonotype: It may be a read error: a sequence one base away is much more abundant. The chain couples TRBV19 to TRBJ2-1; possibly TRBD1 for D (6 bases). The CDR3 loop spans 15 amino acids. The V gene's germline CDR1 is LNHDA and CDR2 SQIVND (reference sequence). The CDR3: CVSSPHRQVLNEQFF. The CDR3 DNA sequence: TGTGTCAGTAGTCCTCACAGACAGGTTCTCAATGAGCAGTTCTTC. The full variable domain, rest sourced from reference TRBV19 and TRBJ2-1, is DGGITQSPKYLFRKEGQNVTLSCEQNLNHDAMYWYRQDPGQGLRLIYYSQIVNDFQKGDIAEGYSVSREKKESFPLTVTSAQKNPTAFYLCVSSPHRQVLNEQFFGPGTRLTVL.

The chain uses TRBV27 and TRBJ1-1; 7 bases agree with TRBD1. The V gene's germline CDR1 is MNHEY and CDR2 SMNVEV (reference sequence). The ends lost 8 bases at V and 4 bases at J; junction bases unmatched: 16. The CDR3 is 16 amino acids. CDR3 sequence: CASDPRGAGGLTEAFF. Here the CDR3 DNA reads TGTGCCAGCGATCCTCGAGGGGCAGGGGGGCTCACTGAAGCTTTCTTT.

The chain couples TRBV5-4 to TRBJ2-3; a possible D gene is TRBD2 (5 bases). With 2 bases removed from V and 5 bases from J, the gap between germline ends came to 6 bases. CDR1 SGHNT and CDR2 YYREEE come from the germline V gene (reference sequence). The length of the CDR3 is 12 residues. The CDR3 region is CASSFSEDTQYF. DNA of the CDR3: TGTGCCAGCAGCTTTAGCGAAGATACGCAGTATTTT.

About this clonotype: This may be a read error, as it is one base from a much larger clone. DNA for the CDR3: TGCGCCAGCAGCCGTTTGGGGGACTCCCGCAGTGAGCAGCTCTTC. It codes for CASSRLGDSRSEQLF. V and J are TRBV4-1 and TRBJ2-1; D might be TRBD2 (6 bases). Germline V gene sequence: CDR1 MGHRA, CDR2 YSYEKL. This CDR3 has 15 residues.

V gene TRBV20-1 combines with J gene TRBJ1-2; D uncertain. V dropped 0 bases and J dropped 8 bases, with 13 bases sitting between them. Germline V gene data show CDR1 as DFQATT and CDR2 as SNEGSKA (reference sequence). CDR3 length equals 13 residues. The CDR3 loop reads CSAREKQTEGYTF. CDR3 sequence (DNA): TGCAGTGCTAGAGAAAAACAAACAGAAGGCTACACCTTC.

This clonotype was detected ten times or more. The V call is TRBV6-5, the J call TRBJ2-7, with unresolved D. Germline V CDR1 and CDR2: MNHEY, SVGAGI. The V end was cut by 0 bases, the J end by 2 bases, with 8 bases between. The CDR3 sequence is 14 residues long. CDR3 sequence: CASSYSSEAYEQYF. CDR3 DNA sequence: TGTGCCAGCAGTTACTCTTCAGAAGCCTACGAGCAGTACTTC.

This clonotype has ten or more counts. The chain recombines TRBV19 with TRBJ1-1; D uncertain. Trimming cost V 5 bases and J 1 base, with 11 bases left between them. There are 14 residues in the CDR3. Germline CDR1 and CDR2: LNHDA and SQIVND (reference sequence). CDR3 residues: CASSARTKNTEAFF. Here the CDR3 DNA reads TGTGCCAGTAGTGCTCGTACCAAGAACACTGAAGCTTTCTTT.

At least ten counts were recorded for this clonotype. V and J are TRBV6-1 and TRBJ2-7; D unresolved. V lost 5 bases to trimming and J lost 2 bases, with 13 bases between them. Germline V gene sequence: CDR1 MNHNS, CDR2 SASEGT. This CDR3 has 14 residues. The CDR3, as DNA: TGTGCCAGCAGTTTAGGGATGGAAACCTACGAGCAGTACTTC. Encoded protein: CASSLGMETYEQYF.

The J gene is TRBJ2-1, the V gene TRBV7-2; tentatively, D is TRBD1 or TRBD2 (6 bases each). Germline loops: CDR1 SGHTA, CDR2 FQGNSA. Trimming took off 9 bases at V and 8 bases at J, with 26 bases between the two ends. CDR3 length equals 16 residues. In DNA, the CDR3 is TGTGCCAGTAGCCTAGGTATGGACAGTCCGGGAGATGAGCAGTTCTTC. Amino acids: CASSLGMDSPGDEQFF.

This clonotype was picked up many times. In nucleotides, the CDR3 is TGTGCCAGCAGTTTACCTAAATCTGGGGGGAGCACTGAAGCTTTCTTT. It is translated as CASSLPKSGGSTEAFF. The V call is TRBV6-1, the J call TRBJ1-1; a possible D gene is TRBD1 (5 bases). V gave up 5 bases and J gave up 4 bases, with 20 bases separating them. Germline CDR1 reads MNHNS; CDR2 reads SASEGT. The CDR3 loop spans 16 amino acids.

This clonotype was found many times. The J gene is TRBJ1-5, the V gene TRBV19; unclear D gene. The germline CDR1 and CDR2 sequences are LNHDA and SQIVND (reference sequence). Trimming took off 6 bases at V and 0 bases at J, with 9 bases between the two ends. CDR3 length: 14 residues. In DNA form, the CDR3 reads TGTGCCAGTAGAGACATGTATAGCAATCAGCCCCAGCATTTT. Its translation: CASRDMYSNQPQHF.

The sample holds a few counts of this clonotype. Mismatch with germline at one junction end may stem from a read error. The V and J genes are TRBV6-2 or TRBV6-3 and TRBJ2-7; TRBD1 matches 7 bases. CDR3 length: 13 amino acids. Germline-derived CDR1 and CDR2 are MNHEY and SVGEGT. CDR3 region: CASRPRQGHEQYF. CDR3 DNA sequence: TGTGCCAGCAGGCCAAGACAGGGCCACGAGCAGTACTTT.

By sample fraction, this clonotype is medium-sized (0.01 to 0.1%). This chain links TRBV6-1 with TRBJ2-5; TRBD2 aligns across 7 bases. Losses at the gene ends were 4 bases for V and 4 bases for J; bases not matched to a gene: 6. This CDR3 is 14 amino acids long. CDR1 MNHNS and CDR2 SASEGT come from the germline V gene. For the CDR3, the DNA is TGTGCCAGCAGTGGTGGACTAGTCAGAGAGACCCAGTACTTC. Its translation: CASSGGLVRETQYF.